These T cell receptor beta chains were read from a single sample in a study of blood T cell repertoires in COVID-19. The data were produced by immunoSEQ multiplex PCR, yet TCRdb's version contains in-frame clones alone and is incomplete. The repertoire consists of more than 400,000 clones, with roughly 87% occurring once and the leading ten covering roughly 0.72%. Sequenced sample: PBMCs or T cells enriched from blood (not recorded which). The source is a woman between 18 and 30 years old who had recovered from COVID-19. The CDR3 runs from the conserved cysteine through the conserved F or W. D genes are given only for firm matches. Only some rows state a clone size, as once, few, many or a class for expanded clones.

D gene	clone size	V gene	CDR3 protein
TRBD1	-	TRBV2	CASSHDRETGELFF
-	-	TRBV5-1	CASSPTMSSYNEQFF
-	-	TRBV30	CAWRGLGTSYGYTF
-	-	TRBV5-4	CASSSAGAQETQYF
-	-	TRBV5-1	CASSLLAPPGYTF
TRBD1	-	TRBV5-4	CASSLGTGLDTQYF
TRBD2	-	TRBV13	CASSLNLAGGEEQFF
TRBD2	once	TRBV7-9	CASSPRSSGGETQYF
-	-	TRBV5-1	CASSGGDTEAFF
-	-	TRBV12-3/TRBV12-4	CATGRGRRETQYF
-	-	TRBV7-9	CASSARMPIQLGGYTF
-	-	TRBV29-1	CSVGGSQGSGYTF
-	-	TRBV21-1	CASSKEVPRGGRSGNTIYF
TRBD1	-	TRBV5-4	CASSSKGQGVSDTQYF
-	-	TRBV7-3	CASSFNGGLGRNTEAFF